The T cell receptor (beta chain) described here comes from a study of somatic mutations in cytotoxic T cells in rheumatoid arthritis. Broader study findings: An age-related increase in CD8+ clonality was seen in rheumatoid arthritis patients but not in healthy controls.

Libraries were prepared by immunoSEQ multiplex PCR; TCRdb keeps only in-frame clonotypes and omits some of them. The sample holds several thousand clones, about four fifths seen once. This clone was seen just once. Its antigen is not known. Germline V gene lookup returns CDR1 SNHLY and CDR2 FYNNEI. CDR3 length: 14 residues. The V gene lost 3 bases and the J gene lost 3 bases, with 9 bases spanning the gap. What was sequenced was CD8+ T cells sorted from blood. This receptor was taken from an adult with rheumatoid arthritis. The gene calls are TRBV2 and TRBJ2-4, with D possibly matching TRBD2 (5 bases). CDR3 in DNA: TGTGCCAGCAGTGATCTAGCCGTCAAAAACATTCAGTACTTC. It yields the protein CASSDLAVKNIQYF.